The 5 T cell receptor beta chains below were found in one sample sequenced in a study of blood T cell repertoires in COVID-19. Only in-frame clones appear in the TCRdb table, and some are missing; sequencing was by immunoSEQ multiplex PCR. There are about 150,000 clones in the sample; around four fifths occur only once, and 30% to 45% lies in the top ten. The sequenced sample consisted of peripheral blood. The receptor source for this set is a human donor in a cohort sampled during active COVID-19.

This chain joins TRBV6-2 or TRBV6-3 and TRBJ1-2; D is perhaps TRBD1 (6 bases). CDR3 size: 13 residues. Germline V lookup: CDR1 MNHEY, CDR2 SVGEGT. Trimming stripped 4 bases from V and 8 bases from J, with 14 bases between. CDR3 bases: TGTGCCAGCAGTTCTCGCCGGGACAACGGCTACACCTTC. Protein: CASSSRRDNGYTF.

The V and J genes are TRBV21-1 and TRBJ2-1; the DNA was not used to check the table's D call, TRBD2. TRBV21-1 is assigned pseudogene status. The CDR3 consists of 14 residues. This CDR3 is CASSRRAGGGEQFF. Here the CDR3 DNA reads TGTGCCAGCAGCAGGAGAGCGGGAGGTGGTGAGCAGTTCTTC.

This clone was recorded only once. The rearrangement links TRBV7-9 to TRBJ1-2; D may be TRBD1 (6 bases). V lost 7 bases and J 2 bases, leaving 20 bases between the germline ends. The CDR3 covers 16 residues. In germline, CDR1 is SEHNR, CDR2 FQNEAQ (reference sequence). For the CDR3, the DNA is TGTGCCAGCACCCTTTCAACAGGGTTAGGGAACTATGGCTACACCTTC. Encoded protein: CASTLSTGLGNYGYTF.

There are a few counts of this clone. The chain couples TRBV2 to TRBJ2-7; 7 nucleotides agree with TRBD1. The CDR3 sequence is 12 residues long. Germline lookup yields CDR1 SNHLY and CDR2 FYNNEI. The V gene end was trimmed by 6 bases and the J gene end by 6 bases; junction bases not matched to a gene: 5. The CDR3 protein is CASRGGGGEQYF. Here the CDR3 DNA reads TGTGCCAGCAGAGGGGGCGGAGGCGAGCAGTACTTC.

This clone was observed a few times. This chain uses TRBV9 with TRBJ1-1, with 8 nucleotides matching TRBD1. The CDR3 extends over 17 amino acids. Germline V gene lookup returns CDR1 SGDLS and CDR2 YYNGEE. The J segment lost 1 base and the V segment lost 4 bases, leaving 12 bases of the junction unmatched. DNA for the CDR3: TGTGCCAGCAGCTCAGGACAGGGCGGGATGCGGAACACTGAAGCTTTCTTT. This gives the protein CASSSGQGGMRNTEAFF.